Below, 8 T cell receptor beta chains from the same sample are listed, as sequenced in a study of PD-L1 blockade in urothelial cancer. Only in-frame clones appear in the TCRdb table, and some are missing; sequencing was by immunoSEQ multiplex PCR. The sample has 70,000 to 100,000 clones, 84% seen once; the top ten hold over 2%. The time point: pretreatment peripheral blood. The sequencing here drew on PBMCs, taken around atezolizumab (anti-PD-L1) treatment. These receptors originate from a man in his 60s with urothelial cancer.

The chain has TRBV5-6 and TRBJ1-2, with a possible D match to TRBD1 (5 bases). The germline CDR1 and CDR2 sequences are SGHDT and YYEEEE. V lost 4 bases and J lost 8, with 24 bases in between. This CDR3 spans 16 amino acids. CDR3 region: CASSLSGAGEFGGYTF. CDR3 DNA: TGTGCCAGCAGCCTCAGTGGGGCTGGAGAGTTCGGGGGCTACACCTTC. The full variable domain, in which reference TRBV5-6 and TRBJ1-2 provide the parts outside the CDR3, is DAGVTQSPTHLIKTRGQQVTLRCSPKSGHDTVSWYQQALGQGPQFIFQYYEEEERQRGNFPDRFSGHQFPNYSSELNVNALLLGDSALYLCASSLSGAGEFGGYTFGSGTRLTVV.

V and J are TRBV7-2 and TRBJ2-1; 10 bases are shared with TRBD1. CDR1 and CDR2 (germline): SGHTA, FQGNSA. The CDR3 spans 16 residues. V trimming: 5 bases; J trimming: 5 bases; junction bases outside the gene matches: 9. The CDR3, as DNA: TGTGCCAGCAGCAGACCCGGGACAGGGGCCCACAATGAGCAGTTCTTC. It is translated as CASSRPGTGAHNEQFF.

In DNA form, the CDR3 reads TGCGCCAGCAGCTTGGGGGAGGAGGGGCGCGGAGAAAAACTGTTTTTT. The encoded protein is CASSLGEEGRGEKLFF. The V gene is TRBV5-1, the J gene TRBJ1-4, with D possibly being TRBD1 (5 bases). CDR1 is SGHRS, CDR2 YFSETQ, per germline. V was clipped by 0 bases and J by 8 bases, with 17 bases between them. The CDR3 contains 16 residues.

V is TRBV2 and J is TRBJ2-2, with a possible D match to TRBD1 (5 bases). CDR1 is SNHLY and CDR2 is FYNNEI in the germline V gene. The CDR3 is made up of 14 amino acids. Trimming pared 2 bases from V and 6 bases from J, leaving 10 bases between. The CDR3 DNA follows: TGTGCCAGCAGTGAATTAAGGGGATCCGGGGAGCTGTTTTTT. It is translated as CASSELRGSGELFF.

The rearrangement uses TRBV5-1 and TRBJ2-3; 15 nucleotides agree with TRBD2. CDR1 SGHRS and CDR2 YFSETQ come from the germline V gene. After removal of 3 bases from V and 3 bases from J, the junction contained 8 bases not matched to a gene. The CDR3 is made up of 18 amino acids. The CDR3 DNA is TGCGCCAGCAGCTCCCGACGGACTAGCGGGGGGGAGACAGATACGCAGTATTTT. Its translation is CASSSRRTSGGETDTQYF.

This clone was recorded once. The chain couples TRBV6-1 to TRBJ1-2; D is perhaps TRBD1 (6 bases). The CDR3 covers 14 residues. The V and J ends lost 7 bases and 8 bases respectively, with 20 bases between them. Germline CDR1 MNHNS, CDR2 SASEGT. CDR3 residues: CASTLGGGDYGYTF. The CDR3 nucleotides read TGTGCCAGCACCCTGGGAGGGGGGGATTACGGCTACACCTTC.

This clone was recorded only once. This chain joins TRBV19 and TRBJ1-5; 9 bases match TRBD1. This CDR3 has 14 amino acids. Germline V lookup: CDR1 LNHDA, CDR2 SQIVND (reference sequence). After removal of 4 bases from V and 9 bases from J, the junction contained 7 bases not matched to a gene. As DNA, the CDR3 is TGTGCCAGTAGTAGGGACAGGGCTGTTTGGCCCCAGCATTTT. Protein product: CASSRDRAVWPQHF.

The gene calls are TRBV11-2 and TRBJ1-4; 8 positions match TRBD1. This CDR3 spans 15 amino acids. CDR1 SGHAT and CDR2 FQNNGV come from the germline V gene. The V segment lost 6 bases and the J segment 1 base; nucleotides outside the gene matches: 4. The CDR3 DNA is TGTGCCAGCAGTTCAGACAGGGGAACTAATGAAAAACTGTTTTTT. This translates into CASSSDRGTNEKLFF.